The 3 T cell receptor beta chains in this list originate from one sample, sequenced in a study of T cells after yellow fever vaccination. TCRdb reanalysed the 5' RACE reads using MiXCR and keeps one entry per CDR3 protein. The data contain roughly 400,000 distinct CDR3 sequences, under 20% of them singletons. Sequenced here: PBMCs, sampled before the yellow fever booster vaccination. The receptor source for this set is a young man who received the YFV17D yellow fever vaccine.

This clonotype was picked up many times. This rearrangement joins TRBV12-3 or TRBV12-4 to TRBJ2-1; 7 nucleotides match TRBD2. V trimming: 2 bases; J trimming: 5 bases; junction bases outside the gene matches: 6. This CDR3 spans 15 amino acids. CDR3 sequence: CASSLTGGKHNEQFF. The CDR3 nucleotides read TGTGCCAGCAGTTTAACGGGGGGTAAACACAATGAGCAGTTCTTC.

The J gene is TRBJ2-5, the V gene TRBV7-3; 9 nucleotides align to TRBD2. Trimming cost V 5 bases and J 4 bases; bases outside gene matches: 11. The CDR3 contains 16 residues. Germline loops: CDR1 SGHTA, CDR2 FQGTGA. The CDR3 here is CASSHTAGLAGETQYF. CDR3 DNA: TGTGCCAGCAGCCACACCGCGGGACTAGCAGGAGAGACCCAGTACTTC.

This clonotype was counted between two and nine times. The V and J genes are TRBV24-1 and TRBJ2-1, with 7 bases lining up with TRBD2. Germline CDR1 KGHDR, CDR2 SFDVKD. CDR3 size: 12 residues. V shed 7 bases, J shed 6 bases, and the junction held 2 bases outside the gene matches. The CDR3 loop reads CATRSSGNEQFF. The CDR3 DNA follows: TGTGCCACCAGGTCTAGCGGCAATGAGCAGTTCTTC.